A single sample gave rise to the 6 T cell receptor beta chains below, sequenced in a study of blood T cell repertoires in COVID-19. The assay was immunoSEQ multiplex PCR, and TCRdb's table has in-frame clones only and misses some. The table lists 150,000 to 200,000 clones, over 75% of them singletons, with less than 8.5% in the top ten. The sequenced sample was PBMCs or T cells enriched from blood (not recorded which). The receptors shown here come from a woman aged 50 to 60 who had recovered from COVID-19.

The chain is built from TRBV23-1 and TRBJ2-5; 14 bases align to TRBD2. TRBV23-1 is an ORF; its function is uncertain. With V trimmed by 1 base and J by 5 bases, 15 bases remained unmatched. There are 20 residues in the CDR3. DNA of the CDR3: TGCGCCAGCAGTCAATGGCCGGGACTAGCGGGGGAACTAAGGTGCGAGACCCAGTACTTC. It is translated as CASSQWPGLAGELRCETQYF.

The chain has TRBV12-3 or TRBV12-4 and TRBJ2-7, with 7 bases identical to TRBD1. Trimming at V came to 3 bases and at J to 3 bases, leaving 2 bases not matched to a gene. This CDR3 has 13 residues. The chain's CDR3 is CASSLNRGYEQYF. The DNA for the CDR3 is TGTGCCAGCAGTTTGAACAGGGGCTACGAGCAGTACTTC.

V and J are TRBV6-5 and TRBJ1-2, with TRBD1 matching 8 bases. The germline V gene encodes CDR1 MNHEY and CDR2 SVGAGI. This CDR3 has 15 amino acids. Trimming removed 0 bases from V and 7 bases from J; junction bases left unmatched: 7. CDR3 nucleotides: TGTGCCAGCAGTTACTCAAAAGGACAGGGAGCTGGCTACACCTTC. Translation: CASSYSKGQGAGYTF.

CDR3 DNA: TGTGCCAGCAGCCAGACCCGGGACAGGGAAACTTTCTTT. This encodes CASSQTRDRETFF. J is TRBJ1-1 and V is TRBV7-9, with 9 bases that match TRBD1. From germline, CDR1 is SEHNR and CDR2 FQNEAQ (reference sequence). V gave up 5 bases and J gave up 12 bases; unmatched junction bases: 10. The CDR3 is 13 residues long.

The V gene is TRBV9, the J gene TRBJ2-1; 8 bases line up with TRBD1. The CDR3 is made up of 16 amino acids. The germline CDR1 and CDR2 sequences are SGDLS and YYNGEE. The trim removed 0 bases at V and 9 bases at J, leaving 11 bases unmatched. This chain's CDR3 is CASSVDGRPTGGEQFF. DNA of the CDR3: TGTGCCAGCAGCGTAGACGGGAGACCCACAGGGGGTGAGCAGTTCTTC.

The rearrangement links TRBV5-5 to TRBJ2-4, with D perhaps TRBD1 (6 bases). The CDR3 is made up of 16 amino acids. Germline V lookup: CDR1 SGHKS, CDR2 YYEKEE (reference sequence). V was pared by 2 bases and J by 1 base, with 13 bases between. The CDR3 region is CASSLETGVAKNIQYF. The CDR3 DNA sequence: TGTGCCAGCAGCTTAGAGACAGGAGTTGCCAAAAACATTCAGTACTTC.